This is a list of T cell receptor beta chains from one sample in a study of CD8 T cells in ankylosing spondylitis. TCRdb itself ran the 5' RACE reads through MiXCR, one entry per CDR3 protein. The sample includes about 420,000 distinct CDR3 sequences, 20% to 25% of them seen just once. Sequencing was done on a sample of blood, either unsorted or a sorted T cell fraction (not recorded which). Source of these receptors: a male donor with ankylosing spondylitis. The CDR3 runs from the conserved cysteine through the conserved F or W. The order of the fields is J gene, V gene, clone size, D gene, CDR3 protein, CDR3 DNA. The D gene is left open where the match is weak. Clone size is given for some rows only: seen once, a few or many times, or a class if the clone is expanded.

>TRBJ2-5|TRBV7-9|few|TRBD1
CASSSDRGAEETQYF
TGTGCCAGCAGCTCGGACAGGGGCGCAGAGGAGACCCAGTACTTC
>TRBJ1-4|TRBV20-1|-|-
CSARDTVPTSEKLFF
TGCAGTGCTAGAGATACGGTTCCTACGTCTGAAAAACTGTTTTTT
>TRBJ1-3|TRBV9|few|-
CASSAGQSYSGNTIYF
TGTGCCAGCAGCGCTGGACAGTCTTACTCTGGAAACACCATATATTTT
>TRBJ2-5|TRBV9|few|-
CASSPIPAQGQETQYF
TGTGCCAGCAGCCCTATACCCGCACAGGGTCAAGAGACCCAGTACTTC
>TRBJ1-1|TRBV5-4|-|-
CASSLGETMNTEAFF
TGTGCCAGCAGCTTAGGGGAAACAATGAACACTGAAGCTTTCTTT
>TRBJ1-4|TRBV20-1|-|TRBD1
CSADRGWEDEKLFF
TGCAGTGCTGACAGGGGATGGGAGGATGAAAAACTGTTTTTT
>TRBJ1-1|TRBV12-3/TRBV12-4|few|TRBD1
CASRWTGRTEAFF
TGTGCCAGCAGGTGGACAGGGAGGACTGAAGCTTTCTTT
>TRBJ1-2|TRBV3-1|-|-
CASSLREDYGYTF
TGTGCCAGCAGCCTGAGGGAAGACTATGGCTACACCTTC
>TRBJ2-7|TRBV28|-|-
CASTVQGPGYEQYF
TGTGCCAGCACCGTACAGGGACCGGGGTACGAGCAGTACTTC
>TRBJ2-2|TRBV2|few|TRBD1
CAGGTGVTGELFF
TGTGCCGGCGGGACAGGGGTCACCGGGGAGCTGTTTTTT
>TRBJ2-1|TRBV12-3/TRBV12-4|-|-
CASSLTVRVGNEQFF
TGTGCCAGCAGTTTAACCGTCCGGGTAGGGAATGAGCAGTTCTTC
>TRBJ2-1|TRBV6-2/TRBV6-3|-|-
CASSPPPFNEQFF
TGTGCCAGCAGTCCTCCTCCATTCAATGAGCAGTTCTTC
>TRBJ1-3|TRBV4-1|-|-
CASSLQTGAGNTIYF
TGCGCCAGCAGCCTCCAAACAGGCGCTGGAAACACCATATATTTT
>TRBJ2-1|TRBV4-1|few|TRBD2
CASSRTSGSSRNEQFF
TGCGCCAGCAGCCGAACTAGCGGGAGTAGCCGCAATGAGCAGTTCTTC
>TRBJ2-1|TRBV29-1|many|TRBD1
CSVAGTVYEQFF
TGCAGCGTGGCCGGGACAGTCTATGAGCAGTTCTTC
>TRBJ2-3|TRBV11-3|-|TRBD1
CASSWTGASDTQYF
TGTGCCAGCAGCTGGACAGGGGCATCAGATACGCAGTATTTT
>TRBJ2-1|TRBV20-1|few|-
CRPGNEQFF
TGCAGACCAGGGAATGAGCAGTTCTTC
>TRBJ2-2|TRBV12-3/TRBV12-4|few|TRBD2
CASSLRLGLAGAGELFF
TGTGCCAGCAGTTTAAGACTCGGACTAGCGGGAGCCGGGGAGCTGTTTTTT
>TRBJ2-1|TRBV12-3/TRBV12-4|-|TRBD2
CASTRTSFNEQFF
TGTGCCAGCACCCGGACTAGTTTCAATGAGCAGTTCTTC
>TRBJ2-1|TRBV18|-|TRBD1
CASSADRVTYNEQFF
TGTGCCAGCTCAGCCGACAGGGTAACCTACAATGAGCAGTTCTTC
>TRBJ2-7|TRBV3-1|-|TRBD1
CASSHPGQGVNEQYF
TGTGCCAGCAGCCACCCGGGACAGGGTGTGAACGAGCAGTACTTC
>TRBJ2-1|TRBV5-1|-|TRBD2
CASSSSPGTSAYNEQFF
TGCGCCAGCAGCAGCAGCCCCGGGACTAGTGCCTACAATGAGCAGTTCTTC
>TRBJ2-1|TRBV5-1|-|TRBD2
CASSPRIAGVYNEQFF
TGCGCCAGCAGTCCTCGGATAGCGGGAGTGTATAATGAGCAGTTCTTC
>TRBJ2-7|TRBV20-1|-|TRBD1
CSASNRGYEQYF
TGCAGTGCTAGCAACAGGGGCTACGAGCAGTACTTC
>TRBJ2-3|TRBV24-1|-|-
CATSDPGRGTDTQYF
TGTGCCACCAGTGATCCCGGACGAGGGACAGATACGCAGTATTTT
>TRBJ2-5|TRBV7-2|-|-
CASSLAAVRIETQYF
TGTGCCAGCAGCTTAGCGGCTGTCAGAATAGAGACCCAGTACTTC
>TRBJ1-1|TRBV5-1|-|-
CASSFSGRGDTEAFF
TGCGCCAGCAGCTTTTCGGGTCGGGGAGACACTGAAGCTTTCTTT
>TRBJ2-5|TRBV24-1|-|TRBD1
CATRKQGVETQYF
TGTGCCACCAGAAAACAGGGGGTTGAGACCCAGTACTTC
>TRBJ2-2|TRBV7-2|-|-
CASSRQTTGELFF
TGTGCCAGCAGCCGACAGACCACCGGGGAGCTGTTTTTT
>TRBJ2-7|TRBV27|few|TRBD1
CASRSQGARREQYF
TGTGCCAGCAGGTCTCAGGGGGCGCGTAGGGAGCAGTACTTC
>TRBJ2-6|TRBV6-1|-|-
CASRPTGDSGANVLTF
TGTGCCAGCCGTCCGACGGGAGACTCTGGGGCCAACGTCCTGACTTTC
>TRBJ2-1|TRBV3-1|-|-
CTSSPLTTSVGNEQFF
TGTACCAGCAGCCCTCTTACCACCTCGGTAGGTAATGAGCAGTTCTTC
>TRBJ1-1|TRBV11-2|-|-
CASSPTVLNTEAFF
TGTGCCAGCAGCCCTACAGTGTTGAACACTGAAGCTTTCTTT
>TRBJ1-1|TRBV19|-|-
CASGGAGYEAFF
TGTGCCAGTGGAGGGGCAGGGTATGAAGCTTTCTTT
>TRBJ1-4|TRBV28|-|-
CASSATGTYEKLFF
TGTGCCAGCAGCGCCACGGGGACTTACGAAAAACTGTTTTTT
>TRBJ2-1|TRBV12-3/TRBV12-4|-|-
CASSFNRVGESLF
TGTGCCAGCAGTTTTAACAGGGTTGGGGAGAGCCTTTTC
>TRBJ1-1|TRBV20-1|-|TRBD1
CSARSDRATEAFF
TGCAGTGCTAGAAGCGACAGGGCCACTGAAGCTTTCTTT
>TRBJ1-3|TRBV12-3/TRBV12-4|few|TRBD1
CASSPLTGGSSGNTIYF
TGTGCCAGCAGTCCACTGACAGGGGGCTCATCTGGAAACACCATATATTTT
>TRBJ1-1|TRBV5-6|few|-
CASSFFNSLNTEAFF
TGTGCCAGCAGCTTTTTTAACAGCTTGAACACTGAAGCTTTCTTT
>TRBJ1-2|TRBV20-1|few|-
CSAEQGRVDGYTF
TGCAGTGCCGAGCAGGGGAGGGTAGATGGCTACACCTTC
>TRBJ2-7|TRBV12-3/TRBV12-4|many|TRBD2
CASSTRAGGVGEQYF
TGTGCCAGCAGCACGCGAGCGGGAGGTGTTGGCGAGCAGTACTTC
>TRBJ2-1|TRBV5-1|-|TRBD1
CASRQGTGGYNEQFF
TGCGCCAGCAGACAGGGGACAGGGGGGTACAATGAGCAGTTCTTC
>TRBJ2-1|TRBV11-1|-|TRBD2
CASSSLAGYYNEQFF
TGTGCCAGCAGTTCACTAGCGGGCTACTACAATGAGCAGTTCTTC
>TRBJ2-3|TRBV12-3/TRBV12-4|few|-
CASSLTGSSTDTQYF
TGTGCCAGCAGCTTGACAGGTTCTAGCACAGATACGCAGTATTTT
>TRBJ2-2|TRBV4-1|few|-
CASSQVRLTTGELFF
TGCGCCAGCAGCCAAGTTAGACTAACCACCGGGGAGCTGTTTTTT
>TRBJ2-1|TRBV12-3/TRBV12-4|-|-
CASSLLAGLSYNEQFF
TGTGCCAGCAGTTTACTTGCGGGGCTCTCCTACAATGAGCAGTTCTTC